This T cell receptor beta chain stems from a study of T cells in Graves' hyperthyroidism and ophthalmopathy (dated by TCRdb to the late 2010s). Context from the whole study: Peripheral blood samples were taken at initial diagnosis, before any treatment was given. After sampling, hyperthyroidism patients received methimazole starting at 30 mg daily, and ophthalmopathy patients received high-dose intravenous methylprednisolone. According to the paper, TCR Vbeta CDR3 sequencing was carried out on 135 peripheral blood samples, which came from about 45 ophthalmopathy, around 74 hyperthyroidism and 17 progressor patients. A discovery cohort of about a hundred patients, approximately 45 with Graves' ophthalmopathy and 55 to 60 with stable Graves' hyperthyroidism, was used to find distinguishing TCR V-J signatures. The approximately 95 discovery patients were divided at random into training and test sets in a 7:3 ratio. Prospective prediction of ophthalmopathy was tested in an independent validation cohort consisting of about 19 hyperthyroidism patients and some 15 patients who later progressed to ophthalmopathy. In over five Graves' hyperthyroidism patients, the study also compared T-cell repertoires from thyroid tissue with T-cell repertoires from blood. Paper-wide results and their limitations: In cross-validation, a model built on a 13 V-J signature told ophthalmopathy apart from stable hyperthyroidism with under 90% sensitivity and roughly 83% specificity, and in testing the same model reached 80%/75%. Sample size was not statistically predetermined, and blinding of investigators to group allocation was not performed. In validation, progression to ophthalmopathy was predicted by the model with approximately 67% sensitivity and 72.22% specificity, a median of roughly six months before onset. Most expanded thyroid clonotypes (frequency above 0.001) were also detected in blood, suggesting blood repertoires may reflect thyroid immune responses.

Stable Graves' hyperthyroidism was defined as no progression to ophthalmopathy during 18 months of follow-up. Hyperthyroidism patients were newly diagnosed, had a disease duration of under 2 months, and were aged 18 to 65 years. Patients with uncontrolled infections, other autoimmune diseases, pregnancy or lactation were excluded. Diagnoses relied on clinical symptoms, serum thyroxine and TRAb, thyroid ultrasound and orbital computed tomography. PBMCs were separated from roughly 9.3 ml of fresh peripheral blood using Ficoll-Paque density gradient centrifugation. Trizol reagent was used to extract total RNA, and RNA quality was then checked on an Agilent 2100 Bioanalyzer. In the germline V gene, CDR1 corresponds to MNHNS and CDR2 to SASEGT. V is pared back by 7 bases and J by 0 bases, with 21 bases lying between the germline termini. The cysteine opens and the phenylalanine closes a CDR3 of 17 amino acids. Just CDR3 DNA is preserved here, 51 bases in frame from base 1.

TCR beta CDR3 regions were amplified from RNA transcripts. A first-round RT-PCR of the TCR CDR3 used the HTBI primer set with the Qiagen OneStep RT-PCR kit. The libraries were constructed in a second round of multiplex PCR and then size-selected and purified. Paired-end sequencing of the libraries was performed with 100 bp reads on an Illumina HiSeq2000. Concerning the study's data processing: Raw data were processed with SOAPnuke, discarding reads with adapters, uncalled bases, mean Phred below 15, or no exact constant-primer or identifier match. High-quality paired reads were merged using COPE v1.2.5, and each unique nucleotide sequence was defined as a clonotype. MiTCR v1.1 was used to align the clonotypes against IMGT TRBV, TRBD and TRBJ reference segments. The analysis was restricted to V-J combinations with a frequency above 0.0001, which together covered 99% to 99.2% of the repertoires. A TCS score was defined as the ratio between F50 (clonal expansion) and ExV (chaos), using BLOSUM62-based TCRdist between CDR3 peptides within each V-J. Welch's t-statistics and random forest reduced approximately 520 V-J features to around 14, which were used in a naive Bayes classifier (R e1071). TCRdb reprocessed the public reads (quality trimming at Q25 with fastp, clone calling with MiXCR) and kept in-frame beta chains. Identical CDR3 protein sequences are pooled into one entry, listed with their most common genes and DNA. These V and J calls are TCRdb output, not the study's own analysis. Recorded for this sample are some 400,000 distinct CDR3 sequences; approximately 15% of them occurred a single time. 9.5% to 11% of the sample belongs to the ten largest clones.

This clonotype came up many times. Its antigen remains unidentified. No per-base quality is available; no much larger clone lies one base away. Recombination connected TRBV6-1 to TRBJ1-1; the D segment could be TRBD1, given 5 matching bases. This receptor was identified in a woman aged 60-70 years with Graves' hyperthyroidism. The specimen sequenced was blood. CDR3 sequence: CASKFGLGPDLNTEAFF. The sequenced DNA: TGTGCCAGCAAATTCGGATTGGGGCCTGACTTGAACACTGAAGCTTTCTTT.